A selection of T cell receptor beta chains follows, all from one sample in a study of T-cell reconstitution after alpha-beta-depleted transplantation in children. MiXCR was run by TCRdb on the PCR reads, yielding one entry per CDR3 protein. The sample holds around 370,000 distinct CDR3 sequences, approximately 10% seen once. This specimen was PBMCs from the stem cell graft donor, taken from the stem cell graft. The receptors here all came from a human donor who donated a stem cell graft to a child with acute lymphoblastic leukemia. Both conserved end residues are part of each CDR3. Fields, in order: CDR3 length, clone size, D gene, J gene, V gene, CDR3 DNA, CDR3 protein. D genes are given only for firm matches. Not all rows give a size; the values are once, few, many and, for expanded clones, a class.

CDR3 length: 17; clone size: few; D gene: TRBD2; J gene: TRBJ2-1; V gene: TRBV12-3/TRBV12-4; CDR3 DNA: TGTGCCAGCAGTGCGATCCCGGGACTAGATATAACCGATGAGCAGTTCTTC; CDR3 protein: CASSAIPGLDITDEQFF
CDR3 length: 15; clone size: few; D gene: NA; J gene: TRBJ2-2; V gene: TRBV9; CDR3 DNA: TGTGCCAGCAGCGGAGGCGGAGTAAACACCGGGGAGCTGTTTTTT; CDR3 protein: CASSGGGVNTGELFF
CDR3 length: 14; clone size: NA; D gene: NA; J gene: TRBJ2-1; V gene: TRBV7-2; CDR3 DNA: TGTGCCAGCAGCATAGACACGACCTACAATGAGCAGTTCTTC; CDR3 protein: CASSIDTTYNEQFF
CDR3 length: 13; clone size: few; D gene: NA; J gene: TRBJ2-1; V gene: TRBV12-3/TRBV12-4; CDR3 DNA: TGTGCCAGCAGAACCCCCTTAGAGGTTGAGCAGTTCTTC; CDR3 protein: CASRTPLEVEQFF
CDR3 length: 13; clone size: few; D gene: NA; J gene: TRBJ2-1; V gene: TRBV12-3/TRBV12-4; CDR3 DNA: TGTGCCAGCAGCCCTACTCTAGTCGATGAGCAGTTCTTC; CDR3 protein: CASSPTLVDEQFF
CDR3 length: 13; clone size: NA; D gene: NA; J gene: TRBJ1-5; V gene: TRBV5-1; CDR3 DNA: TGCGCCAGCAGCTTGGAGTTTGGTCAGCCCCAGCATTTT; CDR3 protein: CASSLEFGQPQHF
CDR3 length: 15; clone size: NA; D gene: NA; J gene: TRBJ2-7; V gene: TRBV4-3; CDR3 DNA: TGCGCCAGCAGCCAAGGACTTCTAGGGGGCTACGAGCAGTACTTC; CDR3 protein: CASSQGLLGGYEQYF
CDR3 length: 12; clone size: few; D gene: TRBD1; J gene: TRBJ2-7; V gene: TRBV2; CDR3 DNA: TGTGCCAGCAGTCCGACAGGGTGGGAGCAGTACTTC; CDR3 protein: CASSPTGWEQYF
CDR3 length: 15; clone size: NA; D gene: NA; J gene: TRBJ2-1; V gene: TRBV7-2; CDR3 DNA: TGTGCCAGTATTACTAGCACGAGCTCCTACAATGAGCAGTTCTTC; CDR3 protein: CASITSTSSYNEQFF
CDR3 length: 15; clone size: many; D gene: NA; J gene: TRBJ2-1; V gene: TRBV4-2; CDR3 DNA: TGTGCCAGCAGCCAAGATCAGGCCTCCTACAATGAGCAGTTCTTC; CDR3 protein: CASSQDQASYNEQFF
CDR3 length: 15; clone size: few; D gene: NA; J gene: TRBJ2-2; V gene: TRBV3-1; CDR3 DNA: TGTGCCAGCAGCCAAGATCGGCCGGGCACCGGGGAGCTGTTTTTT; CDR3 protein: CASSQDRPGTGELFF
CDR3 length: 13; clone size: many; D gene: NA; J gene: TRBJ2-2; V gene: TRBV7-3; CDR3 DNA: TGTGCCAGCAGCTTAACTACTACCGGGGAGCTGTTTTTT; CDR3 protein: CASSLTTTGELFF
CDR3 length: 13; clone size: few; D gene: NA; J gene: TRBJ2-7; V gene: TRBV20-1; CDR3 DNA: TGCAGTGCTCCGGGACCTCCGGACTACGAGCAGTACTTC; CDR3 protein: CSAPGPPDYEQYF
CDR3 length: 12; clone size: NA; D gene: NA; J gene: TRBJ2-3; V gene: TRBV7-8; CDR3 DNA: TGTGCCAGCAGCTGGACTGTAGATACGCAGTATTTT; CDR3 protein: CASSWTVDTQYF
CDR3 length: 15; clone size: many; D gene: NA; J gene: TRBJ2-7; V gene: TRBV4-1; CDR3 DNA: TGCGCCAGCAGCCAGGCCCGGGGTAGTCCCTACGAGCAGTACTTC; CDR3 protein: CASSQARGSPYEQYF
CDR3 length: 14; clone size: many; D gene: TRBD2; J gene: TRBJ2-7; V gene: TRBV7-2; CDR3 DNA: TGTGCCAGCAGCTTTACTAGCGGTCCCTACGAGCAGTACTTC; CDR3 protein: CASSFTSGPYEQYF
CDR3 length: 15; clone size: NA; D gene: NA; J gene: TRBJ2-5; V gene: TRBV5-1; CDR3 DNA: TGCGCCAGCAGCTTGGCGACAGGTCGAGCGGAGACCCAGTACTTC; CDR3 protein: CASSLATGRAETQYF
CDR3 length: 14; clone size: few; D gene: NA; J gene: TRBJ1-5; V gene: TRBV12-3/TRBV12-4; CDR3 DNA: TGTGCCAGCAGTTTCGGGGGACCCAATCAGCCCCAGCATTTT; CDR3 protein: CASSFGGPNQPQHF
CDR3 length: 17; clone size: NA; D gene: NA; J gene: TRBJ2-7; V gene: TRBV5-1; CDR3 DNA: TGCGCCAGCAGCCCCGCCCCGACGCGAAGGTCATCCTACGAGCAGTACTTC; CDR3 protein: CASSPAPTRRSSYEQYF
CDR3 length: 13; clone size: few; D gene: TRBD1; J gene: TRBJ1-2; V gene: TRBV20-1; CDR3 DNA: TGCAGTGCTAGTACCACAGGGGGTGGAGGCTACACCTTC; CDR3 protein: CSASTTGGGGYTF
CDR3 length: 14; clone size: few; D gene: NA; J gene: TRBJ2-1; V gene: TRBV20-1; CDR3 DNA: TGCAGTGCCCCGGGACTCCGCTCCTACAATGAGCAGTTCTTC; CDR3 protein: CSAPGLRSYNEQFF
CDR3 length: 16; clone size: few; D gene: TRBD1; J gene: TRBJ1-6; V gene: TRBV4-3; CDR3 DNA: TGCGCCAGCAGCCAAGGGCCGGGACAGGGAAGCTCACCCCTCCACTTT; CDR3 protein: CASSQGPGQGSSPLHF
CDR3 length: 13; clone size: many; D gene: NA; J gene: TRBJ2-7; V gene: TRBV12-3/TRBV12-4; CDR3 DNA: TGTGCCAGCAGTTTCTGGATCTCAAGGGAGCAGTACTTC; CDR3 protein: CASSFWISREQYF
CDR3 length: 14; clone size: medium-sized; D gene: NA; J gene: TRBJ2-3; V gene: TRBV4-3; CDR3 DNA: TGCGCCAGCAGCCACTGGGTAGGGCCGGATACGCAGTATTTT; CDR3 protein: CASSHWVGPDTQYF
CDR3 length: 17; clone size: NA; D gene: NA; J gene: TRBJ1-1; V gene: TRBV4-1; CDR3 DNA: TGCGCCAGCAGCCAAGAGACCAGTTTGTGGGGTAACACTGAAGCTTTCTTT; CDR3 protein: CASSQETSLWGNTEAFF
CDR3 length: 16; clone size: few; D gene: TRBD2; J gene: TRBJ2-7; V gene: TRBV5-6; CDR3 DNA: TGTGCCAGCAGCTTGGCTAGCGGGACCTCGTTGTACGAGCAGTACTTC; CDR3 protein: CASSLASGTSLYEQYF
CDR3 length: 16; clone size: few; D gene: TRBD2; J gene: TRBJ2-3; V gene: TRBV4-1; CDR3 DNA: TGCGCCAGCAGCCAAGATGGTAGCGGGAGAGGGGATACGCAGTATTTT; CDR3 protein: CASSQDGSGRGDTQYF
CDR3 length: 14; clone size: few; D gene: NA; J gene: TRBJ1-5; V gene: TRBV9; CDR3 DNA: TGTGCCAGCAGCGTAGACGGTTACTCCGAGCCCCAGCATTTT; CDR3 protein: CASSVDGYSEPQHF
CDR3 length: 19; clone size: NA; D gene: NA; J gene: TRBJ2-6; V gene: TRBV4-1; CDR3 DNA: TGCGCCAGCAGCCAAGAAGGCAGGGGAAGGTTTTCTGGGGCCAACGTCCTGACTTTC; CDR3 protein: CASSQEGRGRFSGANVLTF
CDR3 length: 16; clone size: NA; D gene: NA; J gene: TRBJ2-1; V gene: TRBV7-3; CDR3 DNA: TGTGCCAGCAGCTTATATCCCCTCGCTGGGGACAATGAGCAGTTCTTC; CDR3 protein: CASSLYPLAGDNEQFF
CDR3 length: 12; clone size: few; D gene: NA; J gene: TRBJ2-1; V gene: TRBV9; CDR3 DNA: TGTGCCAGCAGCATGGGGACTGGTGAGCAGTTCTTC; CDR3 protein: CASSMGTGEQFF
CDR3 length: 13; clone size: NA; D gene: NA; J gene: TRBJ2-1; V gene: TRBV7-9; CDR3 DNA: TGTGCCAGCAGCTTCATAACCTACAATGAGCAGTTCTTC; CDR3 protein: CASSFITYNEQFF
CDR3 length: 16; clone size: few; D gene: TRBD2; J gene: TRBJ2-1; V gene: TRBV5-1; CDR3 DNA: TGCGCCAGCAGCCCCTTTCCTAGCGGGAGGGCCAATGAGCAGTTCTTC; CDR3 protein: CASSPFPSGRANEQFF
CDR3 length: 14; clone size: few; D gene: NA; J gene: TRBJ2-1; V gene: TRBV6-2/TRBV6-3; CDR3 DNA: TGTGCCAGCAGCCCTTTAGGCCCCCCCAATGAGCAGTTCTTC; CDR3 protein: CASSPLGPPNEQFF
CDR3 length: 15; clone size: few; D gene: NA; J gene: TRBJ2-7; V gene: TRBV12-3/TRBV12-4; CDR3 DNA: TGTGCCAGCAGTCCCTTCGGGAGAACGGCCTACGAGCAGTACTTC; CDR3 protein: CASSPFGRTAYEQYF
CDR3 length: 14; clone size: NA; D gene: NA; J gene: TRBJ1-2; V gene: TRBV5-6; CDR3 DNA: TGTGCCAGCAGGACCGGCCAAGTCGACCCTGGCTACACCTTC; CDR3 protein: CASRTGQVDPGYTF
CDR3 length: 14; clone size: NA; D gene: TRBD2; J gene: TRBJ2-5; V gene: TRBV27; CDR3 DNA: TGTGCCAGCAGCCTACTAGCGGGAGAGGAGACCCAGTACTTC; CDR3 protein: CASSLLAGEETQYF
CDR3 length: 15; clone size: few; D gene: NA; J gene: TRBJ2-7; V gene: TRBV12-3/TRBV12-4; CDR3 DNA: TGTGCCAGCAGTCGAGGGTTCCCCGGGGCCTACGAGCAGTACTTC; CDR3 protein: CASSRGFPGAYEQYF
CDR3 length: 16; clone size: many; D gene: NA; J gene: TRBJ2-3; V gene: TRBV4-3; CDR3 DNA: TGCGCCAGCAGCCAGGTGACGGTCGGGCGCGCAGATACGCAGTATTTT; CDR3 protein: CASSQVTVGRADTQYF
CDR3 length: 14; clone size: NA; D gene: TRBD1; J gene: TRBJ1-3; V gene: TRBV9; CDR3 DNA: TGTGCCAGCAGCGGGACAGGGTCTGGAAACACCATATATTTT; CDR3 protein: CASSGTGSGNTIYF
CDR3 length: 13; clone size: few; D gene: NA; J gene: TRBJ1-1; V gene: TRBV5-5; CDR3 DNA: TGTGCCAGCAGCTTCCGGGGGGCCACTGAAGCTTTCTTT; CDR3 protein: CASSFRGATEAFF
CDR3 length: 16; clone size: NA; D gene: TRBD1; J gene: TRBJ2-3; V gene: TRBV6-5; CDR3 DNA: TGTGCCAGCAGTCCGGGACAGGGGTTTGAGGCAGATACGCAGTATTTT; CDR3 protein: CASSPGQGFEADTQYF
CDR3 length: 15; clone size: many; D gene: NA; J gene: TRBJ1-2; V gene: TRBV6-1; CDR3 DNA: TGTGCCAGCAGTGCACTGGACGGGGCTAACTATGGCTACACCTTC; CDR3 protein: CASSALDGANYGYTF
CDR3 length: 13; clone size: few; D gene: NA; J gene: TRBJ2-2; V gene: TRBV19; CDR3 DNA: TGTGCCATCCGAACGGCTAACACCGGGGAGCTGTTTTTT; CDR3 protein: CAIRTANTGELFF
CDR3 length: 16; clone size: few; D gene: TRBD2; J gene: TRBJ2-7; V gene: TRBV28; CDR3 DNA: TGTGCCAGCAGGTATAGAGGGGGACTAGCGGCTCACGAGCAGTACTTC; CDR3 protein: CASRYRGGLAAHEQYF
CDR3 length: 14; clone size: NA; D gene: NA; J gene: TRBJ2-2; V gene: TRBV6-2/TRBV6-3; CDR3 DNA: TGTGCCAGCAGTTGGTCCGGGGGCACCGGGGAGCTGTTTTTT; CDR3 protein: CASSWSGGTGELFF